Described below is a single TCR beta chain sequence and its context. Its antigen is still unknown. Libraries for TCR beta were made by quantitative 5'-RACE with molecular barcodes. TCRdb itself ran the 5' RACE reads through MiXCR, one entry per CDR3 protein. This table holds about 160,000 distinct CDR3 sequences, around 20% found once. This CDR3 is built from 14 residues. CDR1 is GTSNPN, CDR2 SVGIG, per germline (reference sequence). V gave up 5 bases and J gave up 2 bases, with 16 bases separating them. These data originate in a study of CD8 T cells in ankylosing spondylitis. Study-level points and caveats: Reportedly, disease-linked clones are significantly enriched in ankylosing spondylitis patients' matched synovial fluid.

The sequence was collected from a male donor with ankylosing spondylitis or in good health (not recorded which). The genes are TRBV30 and TRBJ2-7, with D perhaps given as TRBD1 or TRBD2 (6 bases each). The specimen was blood, either unsorted or a sorted T cell fraction (not recorded which). The CDR3 here is CAWEKGGGPYEQYF. CDR3 in DNA: TGTGCCTGGGAAAAGGGGGGTGGCCCCTACGAGCAGTACTTC.